A selection of T cell receptor beta chains follows, all from one sample in a study of control samples from healthy donors and cancer patients. The data were produced by immunoSEQ multiplex PCR, yet TCRdb's version contains in-frame clones alone and is incomplete. The table lists approximately 160,000 clones, roughly 94% of them singletons. The sample taken for sequencing was blood. These receptor sequences come from a woman younger than 35 in good health. The CDR3 runs from the conserved cysteine through the conserved F or W. D genes are given only for firm matches. Some rows mark clone size as missing; the rest say once, few, many or name a class of expanded clone.

clone_size	j_call	d_call	v_call	cdr3_nt	cdr3_aa
NA	TRBJ1-2	TRBD1	TRBV24-1	TGTGCCACCAGTGACTTACCTACAGGGGGCGGTGGCTACACCTTC	CATSDLPTGGGGYTF
NA	TRBJ1-2	NA	TRBV15	TGTGCCACCAGCAAAGAGGGGGGGAGGGATGGCTACACCTTC	CATSKEGGRDGYTF
NA	TRBJ2-1	TRBD2	TRBV6-2/TRBV6-3	TGTGCCAGCAGTTACTCGAAGCGGGGGGAGTTCTTC	CASSYSKRGEFF
NA	TRBJ2-7	NA	TRBV12-2	TGTGCAAGTCGCCAACTAGCGGGAGGTACCCAATACGAGCAGTACTTC	CASRQLAGGTQYEQYF
NA	TRBJ2-5	NA	TRBV7-6	TGTGCCAGCAGCTTAGGGGATGGAGTCACGGAGACCCAGTACTTC	CASSLGDGVTETQYF
NA	TRBJ2-2	NA	TRBV19	TGTGCCAGTAGTATAGCCAGGGCCCGCACCGGGGAGCTGTTTTTT	CASSIARARTGELFF
NA	TRBJ2-3	NA	TRBV27	TGTGCCAGCAGTTTAGTTCCGGGGGCGGGGGATACGCAGTATTTT	CASSLVPGAGDTQYF
NA	TRBJ2-7	TRBD1	TRBV27	TGTGCCAGCATCAAAAGGACAGGGCCCTACGAGCAGTACTTC	CASIKRTGPYEQYF
NA	TRBJ2-7	TRBD1	TRBV10-3	TGTGCCATCAGTGTACAGGGGACCTACGAGCAGTACTTC	CAISVQGTYEQYF
NA	TRBJ1-4	NA	TRBV7-2	TGTGCCAGCAGCTTCCAACGGACAGCAACTAATGAAAAACTGTTTTTT	CASSFQRTATNEKLFF
once	TRBJ1-2	NA	TRBV11-2	TGTGCCAGCAGCTTAATACAACTCCAAGAGGTCTACACCTTC	CASSLIQLQEVYTF
NA	TRBJ1-6	TRBD1	TRBV5-5	TGTGCCAGCAGCTCCCCGACAGGGGTCCCATCACCCCTCCACTTT	CASSSPTGVPSPLHF
NA	TRBJ1-1	NA	TRBV28	TGTGCCAGCAGTCCACGAATGCCGAAGAACACTGAAGCTTTCTTT	CASSPRMPKNTEAFF
few	TRBJ2-7	TRBD1	TRBV7-9	TGTGCCAGCAGCTTAGGAGGGGGCAGCATCCACTACGAGCAGTACTTC	CASSLGGGSIHYEQYF
NA	TRBJ2-7	NA	TRBV9	TGTGCCAGCAGCCTCGGGACATCCCCCCCCTACGAGCAGTACTTC	CASSLGTSPPYEQYF
NA	TRBJ1-1	TRBD1	TRBV5-6	TGTGCCAGCAGCTTGGAGGGGACAGGGGATTTAATGAACACTGAAGCTTTCTTT	CASSLEGTGDLMNTEAFF
NA	TRBJ2-1	NA	TRBV24-1	TGTGCCACCAGTGAGTCGACTAGTGCCGGTGAGCAGTTCTTC	CATSESTSAGEQFF
NA	TRBJ1-2	NA	TRBV5-4	TGTGCCAGCAGCTTGGACAGGCAGGATGGCTACACCTTC	CASSLDRQDGYTF
NA	TRBJ2-3	NA	TRBV6-2/TRBV6-3	TGTGCCAGCAGTAGAATCCCGACAGCTCAAGGAGATACGCAGTATTTT	CASSRIPTAQGDTQYF
once	TRBJ2-1	TRBD2	TRBV24-1	TGTGCCACCATGGGGGGGGGCAATGAGCAGTTCTTC	CATMGGGNEQFF
NA	TRBJ2-1	NA	TRBV28	TGTGCCAGCAGTTTGAGGGAGTGGCACAATGAGCAGTTCTTC	CASSLREWHNEQFF
NA	TRBJ1-2	TRBD1	TRBV3-1/TRBV3-2	TGTGCCAGCAGCCAAGATCAGGGGGTTTTTTATGGCTACACCTTC	CASSQDQGVFYGYTF
NA	TRBJ1-2	NA	TRBV11-2	TGTGCCAGCAGCTTAGGGCCGGACACTACTTATGGCTACACCTTC	CASSLGPDTTYGYTF
NA	TRBJ2-3	TRBD1	TRBV10-3	TGTGCCATCAGTCAAGACAGGGGGAGCACAGATACGCAGTATTTT	CAISQDRGSTDTQYF
NA	TRBJ2-2	NA	TRBV6-6	TGTGCCAGCAGTTACAAGGAAGTCGGGTCCGGGGAGCTGTTTTTT	CASSYKEVGSGELFF
NA	TRBJ2-7	NA	TRBV28	TGTGCCAGCAGTTTGGGGGGTGCAAAATCCTACGAGCAGTACTTC	CASSLGGAKSYEQYF
NA	TRBJ2-1	NA	TRBV4-1	TGCGCCAGCAGCCAACCCCGGGCCACTCTAAAGCAGTTCTTC	CASSQPRATLKQFF
NA	TRBJ2-7	TRBD1	TRBV29-1	TGCAGCGACGTCCGTCTGGGCCGGGACAGGGGCTACTACGAGCAGTACTTC	CSDVRLGRDRGYYEQYF